This TCR beta chain was documented in a study of cytomegalovirus exposure and HLA in healthy donors. In the PCR, 60 Vbeta and 13 Jbeta primers were used. Sequenced by immunoSEQ multiplex PCR; TCRdb stores in-frame clones only, minus some. The sample consists of fewer than 200,000 clones, around 80% of them appearing once. The V gene lost 5 bases and the J gene lost 0 bases, with 10 bases spanning the gap. The CDR3 covers 15 residues. Germline-derived CDR1 and CDR2 are SEHNR and FQNEAQ (reference sequence). To note about this clone: Its antigen is as yet unknown.

The study, taken as a whole, reports: In terms of immune exposure information, only CMV serostatus was available. The study assumed roughly uniform donor sequencing depth for presence/absence analyses.

This clonotype was sampled from a human donor in good health. The chain is built from TRBV7-9 and TRBJ1-4; D is unclear. The sample consisted of PBMCs. Here the CDR3 reads CASSLRLATNEKLFF. The CDR3 region has the DNA TGTGCCAGCAGCCTGCGGCTAGCAACTAATGAAAAACTGTTTTTT. Using reference TRBV7-9 and TRBJ1-4 for the parts outside the CDR3, the full variable domain is DTGVSQNPRHKITKRGQNVTFRCDPISEHNRLYWYRQTLGQGPEFLTYFQNEAQLEKSRLLSDRFSAERPKGSFSTLEIQRTEQGDSAMYLCASSLRLATNEKLFFGSGTQLSVL.